What follows are 15 T cell receptor beta chains derived from one specimen sequenced in a study of technical replicates of blood from a few donors. Assay used: immunoSEQ multiplex PCR; TCRdb lists only in-frame clones, some missing. Counted here are approximately 70,000 clones, approximately 96% occurring once; the ten biggest clones make up 0.3% to 0.5%. Specimen: T cells isolated from PBMCs. These receptors came from a human donor in good health.

The chain has TRBV4-3 and TRBJ2-5; TRBD1 is a possible D gene (5 bases). The CDR3 sequence is 14 residues long. The V end lost 0 bases, the J end lost 5 bases, and 10 bases lay between the germline ends. CDR1 and CDR2 from the germline V gene are LGHNA and YSLEER. The CDR3 DNA sequence: TGCGCCAGCAGCCAAGACTCAGGGATGGAGACCCAGTACTTC. It encodes CASSQDSGMETQYF.

Concerning this clone itself: Germline is not matched at one junction end, which may reflect a read error. The V call is TRBV7-7, the J call TRBJ2-5; D gene uncertain. Germline CDR1 is SSHAT and CDR2 is FNYEAQ (reference sequence). This CDR3 has 13 amino acids. The CDR3 DNA reads as TGTGCTAGCAGCTTAGCACTCGGGGAGACCCAGTACTTC. It codes for CASSLALGETQYF.

The V gene is TRBV9, the J gene TRBJ2-3, with 8 positions matching TRBD2. CDR3 size: 15 residues. With 4 bases clipped from V and 2 bases from J, the junction kept 6 bases outside the gene matches. Looked up from germline, CDR1 is SGDLS and CDR2 is YYNGEE. The CDR3 DNA is TGTGCCAGCAGCTCTAGCGGGTACCTCACAGATACGCAGTATTTT. Translation gives CASSSSGYLTDTQYF. Full variable domain (remainder filled in from reference TRBV9 and TRBJ2-3): DSGVTQTPKHLITATGQRVTLRCSPRSGDLSVYWYQQSLDQGLQFLIQYYNGEERAKGNILERFSAQQFPDLHSELNLSSLELGDSALYFCASSSSGYLTDTQYFGPGTRLTVL.

This clone has a single count. This sequence joins TRBV29-1 and TRBJ1-1; D unresolved. V was shortened by 8 bases and J by 4 bases, with 20 bases between the two germline ends. The CDR3 runs to 14 residues. The germline V gene has CDR1 SQVTM and CDR2 ANQGSEA. The CDR3 bases are TGCAGCCCCGTGGCAGGCTCGGGGAGCACTGAAGCTTTCTTT. Translating gives CSPVAGSGSTEAFF.

V is TRBV10-2 and J is TRBJ2-2, with D tentatively TRBD2 (6 bases). CDR1 is WSHSY and CDR2 is SAAADI in the germline V gene. V was pared by 2 bases and J by 5 bases, with 12 bases between. The CDR3 is 15 residues long. The CDR3 DNA reads TGCGCCAGCAGTGAGGGGGAGGCTTGGACCGGGGAGCTGTTTTTT. Translated: CASSEGEAWTGELFF.

The chain employs TRBV5-6 and TRBJ2-7, with 14 bases identical to TRBD2. Germline V gives CDR1 SGHDT, CDR2 YYEEEE. After removal of 3 bases from V and 1 base from J, the junction contained 9 bases not matched to a gene. This CDR3 region has 18 residues. CDR3 nucleotides: TGTGCCAGCAGCTCGGGACTAGCGGGAGTAGGTGTATCCTACGAGCAGTACTTC. This sequence encodes CASSSGLAGVGVSYEQYF. The full variable domain, completed using reference TRBV5-6 and TRBJ2-7, is DAGVTQSPTHLIKTRGQQVTLRCSPKSGHDTVSWYQQALGQGPQFIFQYYEEEERQRGNFPDRFSGHQFPNYSSELNVNALLLGDSALYLCASSSGLAGVGVSYEQYFGPGTRLTVT.

The CDR3 nucleotides read TGCAGCGTCCAGGATTTGGGCACTGAAGCTTTCTTT. Residues: CSVQDLGTEAFF. The genes are TRBV29-1 and TRBJ1-1; D is undetermined. Looked up from germline, CDR1 is SQVTM and CDR2 is ANQGSEA. V gave up 6 bases and J gave up 4 bases, with 12 bases separating them. The CDR3 has 12 residues.

The chain employs TRBV14 and TRBJ1-1; no clear D gene. Trimming left V 1 base short and J 5 bases short, with 14 bases between. Germline V gene sequence: CDR1 SGHDN, CDR2 FVKESK. The CDR3 spans 15 residues. DNA for the CDR3: TGTGCCAGCAGCCAAGTTCCTGGGGAGGTAACTGAAGCTTTCTTT. Its protein is CASSQVPGEVTEAFF. Drawing the rest from reference TRBV14 and TRBJ1-1, the complete variable domain is EAGVTQFPSHSVIEKGQTVTLRCDPISGHDNLYWYRRVMGKEIKFLLHFVKESKQDESGMPNNRFLAERTGGTYSTLKVQPAELEDSGVYFCASSQVPGEVTEAFFGQGTRLTVV.

This sequence joins TRBV23-1 and TRBJ1-2, with D possibly TRBD1 on 5 matching bases. TRBV23-1 is labeled an ORF, and its function is uncertain. The CDR3 runs to 14 residues. Trimming cost V 0 bases and J 7 bases, with 12 bases left between them. The CDR3 sequence: CASSQSQGCGGYTF. The CDR3 DNA follows: TGCGCCAGCAGTCAATCGCAGGGATGTGGTGGCTACACCTTC.

This chain uses TRBV7-9 with TRBJ1-5; 7 bases agree with TRBD1. Germline V gives CDR1 SEHNR, CDR2 FQNEAQ (reference sequence). This CDR3 is built from 16 residues. With 1 base clipped from V and 0 bases from J, the junction kept 3 bases outside the gene matches. CDR3 loop: CASSLGGTDSNQPQHF. The CDR3 bases are TGTGCCAGCAGCTTAGGGGGGACAGATAGCAATCAGCCCCAGCATTTT.

This rearrangement joins TRBV25-1 to TRBJ2-7, with 9 nucleotides matching TRBD1. CDR1 is MGHDK and CDR2 is SYGVNS in the germline V gene. This CDR3 is 14 amino acids long. The trim removed 5 bases at V and 2 bases at J, leaving 4 bases unmatched. The CDR3 reads CASSLRTGAYEQYF. DNA of the CDR3: TGTGCCAGCAGTTTAAGGACAGGGGCCTACGAGCAGTACTTC.

The V call is TRBV11-3, the J call TRBJ2-5, with D possibly TRBD1 on 5 matching bases. V shed 0 bases and J shed 5 bases, with 10 bases lying between them. Germline CDR1 reads SGHNT; CDR2 reads YENEEA. The CDR3 covers 14 residues. The CDR3 protein is CASSLDPGLETQYF. The CDR3 coding sequence is TGTGCCAGCAGCTTAGATCCAGGGTTGGAGACCCAGTACTTC.

This clone was counted between two and nine times. The rearrangement joins TRBV7-3 to TRBJ2-4; 10 positions agree with TRBD1. Unmatched junction bases numbered 4, after V lost 3 bases and J lost 8 bases. Germline V gene lookup returns CDR1 SGHTA and CDR2 FQGTGA. The CDR3 consists of 14 residues. This CDR3 is CASSFSGTGDIQYF. The CDR3 DNA reads TGTGCCAGCAGCTTCTCCGGGACAGGGGACATTCAGTACTTC.

V and J are TRBV30 and TRBJ2-7, with D tentatively TRBD1 (6 bases). The CDR3 runs to 16 residues. The germline V gene encodes CDR1 GTSNPN and CDR2 SVGIG (reference sequence). Deletions cut 0 bases from V and 1 base from J, with 16 bases between. The CDR3 DNA follows: TGTGCCTGGAGTGTTAAGAACGACAGGCAGTCCTACGAGCAGTACTTC. It translates to CAWSVKNDRQSYEQYF.

J is TRBJ2-1 and V is TRBV29-1; 14 bases agree with TRBD2. Unmatched junction bases numbered 2, after V lost 7 bases and J lost 9 bases. The CDR3 is made up of 12 amino acids. CDR1 is SQVTM and CDR2 is ANQGSEA in the germline V gene. In nucleotides, the CDR3 is TGCAGCGCCGGGACTAGCGGGAGTGAGCAGTTCTTC. Its protein is CSAGTSGSEQFF.